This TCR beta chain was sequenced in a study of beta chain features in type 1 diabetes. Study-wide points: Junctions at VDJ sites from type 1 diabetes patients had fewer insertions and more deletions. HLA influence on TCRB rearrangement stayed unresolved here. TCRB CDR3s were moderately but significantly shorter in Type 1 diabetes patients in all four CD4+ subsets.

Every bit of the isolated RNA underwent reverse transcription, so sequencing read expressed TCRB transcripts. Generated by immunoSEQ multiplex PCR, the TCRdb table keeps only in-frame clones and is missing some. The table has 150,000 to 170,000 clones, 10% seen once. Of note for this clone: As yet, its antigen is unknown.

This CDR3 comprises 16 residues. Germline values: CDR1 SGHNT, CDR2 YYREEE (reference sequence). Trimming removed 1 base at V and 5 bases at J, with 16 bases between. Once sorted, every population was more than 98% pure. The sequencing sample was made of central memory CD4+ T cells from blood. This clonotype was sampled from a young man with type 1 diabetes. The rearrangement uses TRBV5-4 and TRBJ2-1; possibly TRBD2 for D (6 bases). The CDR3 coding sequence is TGTGCCAGCAGCTTGATCGGACTATCAAGACACAATGAGCAGTTCTTC. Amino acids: CASSLIGLSRHNEQFF.